This section outlines one T cell receptor (beta chain) sequence together with its context. The conserved phenylalanine or tryptophan normally closing the CDR3 is absent here, so this likely arose from a read error. This entry comes from a study of Ad26.COV2.S vaccination and SARS-CoV-2 variants. Study background: By the intramuscular route, Ad26.COV2.S was given once, or twice 56 days apart.

Method: immunoSEQ multiplex PCR; TCRdb's copy keeps in-frame clones and lacks some. The profile shows nearly 400,000 clones, roughly 90% of them singletons. The treatment here: some 20 received Ad26.COV2.S at low or high dose, single or two shots; about five received placebo; per-sample allocation not given. Samples analyzed were those drawn on day 63 after the first vaccine or placebo injection. V was trimmed by 3 bases and J by 4 bases, leaving 9 bases between them. Per the germline V gene, CDR1 is KGHSH and CDR2 is LQKENI. This CDR3 has 14 amino acids. The source was peripheral blood, collected in a trial of Ad26.COV2.S vaccine versus placebo. The chain couples TRBV18 to TRBJ1-4, with D uncertain. The origin of this receptor is a person between 18 and 65 years old who received the Ad26.COV2.S COVID-19 vaccine or a placebo. The CDR3 sequence is CASSPGLNNEKLFL. CDR3 coding DNA: TGTGCCAGCTCACCTGGTCTGAATAATGAAAAACTGTTTTTG.